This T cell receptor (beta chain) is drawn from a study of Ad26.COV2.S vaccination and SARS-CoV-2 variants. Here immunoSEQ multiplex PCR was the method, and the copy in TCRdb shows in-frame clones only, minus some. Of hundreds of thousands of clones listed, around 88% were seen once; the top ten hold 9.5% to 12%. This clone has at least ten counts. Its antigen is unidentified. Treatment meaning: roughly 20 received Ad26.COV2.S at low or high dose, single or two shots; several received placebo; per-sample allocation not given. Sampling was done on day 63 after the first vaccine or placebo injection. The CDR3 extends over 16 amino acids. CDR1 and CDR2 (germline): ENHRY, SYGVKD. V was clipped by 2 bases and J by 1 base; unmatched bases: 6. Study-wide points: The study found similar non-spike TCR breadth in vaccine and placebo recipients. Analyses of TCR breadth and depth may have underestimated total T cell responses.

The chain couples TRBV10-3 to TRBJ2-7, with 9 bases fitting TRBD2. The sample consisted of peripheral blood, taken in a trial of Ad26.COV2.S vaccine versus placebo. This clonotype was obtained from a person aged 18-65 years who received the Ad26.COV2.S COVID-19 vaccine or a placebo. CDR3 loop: CAISEPGLAISYEQYF. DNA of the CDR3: TGTGCCATCAGTGAGCCCGGACTAGCGATTTCCTACGAGCAGTACTTC.